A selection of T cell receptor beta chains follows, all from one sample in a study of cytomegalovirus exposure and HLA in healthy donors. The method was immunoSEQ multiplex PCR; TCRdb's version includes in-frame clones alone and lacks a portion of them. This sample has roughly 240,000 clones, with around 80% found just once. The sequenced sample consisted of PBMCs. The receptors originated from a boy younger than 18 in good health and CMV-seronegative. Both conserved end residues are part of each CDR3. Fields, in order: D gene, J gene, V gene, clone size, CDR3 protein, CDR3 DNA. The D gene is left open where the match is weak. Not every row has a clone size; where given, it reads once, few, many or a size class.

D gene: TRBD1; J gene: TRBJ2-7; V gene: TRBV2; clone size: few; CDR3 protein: CASLLRTGSSYEQYF; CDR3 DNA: TGTGCCAGCTTACTCAGGACAGGCAGCTCCTACGAGCAGTACTTC
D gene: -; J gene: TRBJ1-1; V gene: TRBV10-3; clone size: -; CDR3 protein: CAISEPPGSGTEAFF; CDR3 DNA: TGTGCCATCAGTGAACCGCCAGGGTCGGGCACTGAAGCTTTCTTT
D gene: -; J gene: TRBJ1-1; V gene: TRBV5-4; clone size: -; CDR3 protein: CASSYEPGSYTEAFF; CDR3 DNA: TGTGCCAGCAGTTATGAACCCGGGAGCTACACTGAAGCTTTCTTT
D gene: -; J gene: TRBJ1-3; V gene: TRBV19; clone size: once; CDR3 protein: CASTRGGNSGNTIYF; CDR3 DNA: TGTGCCAGTACCCGGGGGGGGAACTCTGGAAACACCATATATTTT
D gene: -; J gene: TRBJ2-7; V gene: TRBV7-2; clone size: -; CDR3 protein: CASSLDRGEQYF; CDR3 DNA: TGTGCCAGCAGCTTAGACCGGGGCGAGCAGTACTTC
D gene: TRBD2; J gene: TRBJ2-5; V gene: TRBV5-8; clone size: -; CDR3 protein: CARGASGQETQYF; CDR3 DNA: TGTGCCAGAGGCGCTAGCGGGCAAGAGACCCAGTACTTC
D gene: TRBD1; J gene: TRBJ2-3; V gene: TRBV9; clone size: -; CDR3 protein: CASSVAQGADTQYF; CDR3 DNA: TGTGCCAGCAGCGTAGCACAGGGGGCAGATACGCAGTATTTT
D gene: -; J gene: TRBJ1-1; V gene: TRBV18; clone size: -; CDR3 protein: CASSPPRVTEAFF; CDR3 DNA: TGTGCCAGCTCACCTCCCAGGGTTACTGAAGCTTTCTTT
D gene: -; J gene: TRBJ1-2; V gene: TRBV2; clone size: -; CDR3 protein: CASNEGGGWTDYTF; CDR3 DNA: TGTGCCAGCAATGAAGGGGGAGGGTGGACAGACTACACCTTC
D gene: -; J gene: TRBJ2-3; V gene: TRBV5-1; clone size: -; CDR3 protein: CASSLDPGQPRNTQYF; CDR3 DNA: TGCGCCAGCAGCTTGGATCCGGGTCAGCCTCGGAATACGCAGTATTTT
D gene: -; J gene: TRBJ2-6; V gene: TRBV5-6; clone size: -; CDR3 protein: CASSLDRVGSGANVLTF; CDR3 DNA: TGTGCCAGCAGCTTGGACAGGGTGGGCTCTGGGGCCAACGTCCTGACTTTC
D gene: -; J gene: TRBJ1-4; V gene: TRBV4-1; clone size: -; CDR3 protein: CASSHPVRGVEKLFF; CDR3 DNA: TGCGCCAGCAGCCACCCCGTCAGGGGAGTCGAAAAACTGTTTTTT
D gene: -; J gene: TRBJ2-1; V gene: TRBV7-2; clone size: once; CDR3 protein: CASSLSMTARGNEQFF; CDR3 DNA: TGTGCCAGCAGCCTAAGTATGACAGCTCGTGGCAATGAGCAGTTCTTC
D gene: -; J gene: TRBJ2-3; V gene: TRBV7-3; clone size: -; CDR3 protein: CASSLRGSGVDTQYF; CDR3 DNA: TGTGCCAGCAGCTTAAGGGGGTCGGGGGTAGATACGCAGTATTTT
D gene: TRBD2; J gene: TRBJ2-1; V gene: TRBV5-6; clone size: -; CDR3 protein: CASSILAGFVNEQFF; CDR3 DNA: TGTGCCAGCAGCATACTAGCGGGATTCGTGAATGAGCAGTTCTTC
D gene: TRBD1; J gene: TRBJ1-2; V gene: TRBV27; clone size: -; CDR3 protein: CASAFAGQVYGYTF; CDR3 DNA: TGTGCCAGCGCCTTCGCGGGACAGGTCTATGGCTACACCTTC
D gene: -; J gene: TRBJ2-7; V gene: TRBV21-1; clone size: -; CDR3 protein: CASSQGQGYEQYF; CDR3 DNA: TGTGCCAGCAGCCAGGGACAGGGGTACGAGCAGTACTTC
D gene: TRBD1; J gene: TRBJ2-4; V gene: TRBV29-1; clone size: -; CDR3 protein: CSFSGTGSWFQYF; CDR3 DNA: TGCTCCTTTTCCGGGACAGGGTCTTGGTTTCAGTACTTC
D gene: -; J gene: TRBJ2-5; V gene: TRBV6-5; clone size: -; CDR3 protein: CASSTGRQETQYF; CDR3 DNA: TGTGCCAGCAGTACAGGGCGCCAAGAGACCCAGTACTTC
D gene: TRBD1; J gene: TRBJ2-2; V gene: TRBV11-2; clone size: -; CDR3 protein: CASDGTGYTGELFF; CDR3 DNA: TGTGCCAGCGATGGGACAGGGTACACCGGGGAGCTGTTTTTT
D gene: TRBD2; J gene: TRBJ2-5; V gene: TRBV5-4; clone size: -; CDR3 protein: CASSMGLGETQYF; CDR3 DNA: TGTGCCAGCAGCATGGGACTAGGGGAGACCCAGTACTTC
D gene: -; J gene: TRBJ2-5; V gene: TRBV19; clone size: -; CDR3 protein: CASSSEEVETQYF; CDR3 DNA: TGTGCCAGTAGTTCGGAGGAGGTAGAGACCCAGTACTTC
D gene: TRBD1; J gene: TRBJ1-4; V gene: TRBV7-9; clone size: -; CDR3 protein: CASSAHRDRKEKLFF; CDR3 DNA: TGTGCCAGCAGCGCCCACCGGGACAGGAAGGAAAAACTGTTTTTT
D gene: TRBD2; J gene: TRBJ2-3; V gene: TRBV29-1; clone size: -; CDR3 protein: CSALLAVTDTQYF; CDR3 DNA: TGCAGCGCACTTCTAGCGGTTACAGATACGCAGTATTTT